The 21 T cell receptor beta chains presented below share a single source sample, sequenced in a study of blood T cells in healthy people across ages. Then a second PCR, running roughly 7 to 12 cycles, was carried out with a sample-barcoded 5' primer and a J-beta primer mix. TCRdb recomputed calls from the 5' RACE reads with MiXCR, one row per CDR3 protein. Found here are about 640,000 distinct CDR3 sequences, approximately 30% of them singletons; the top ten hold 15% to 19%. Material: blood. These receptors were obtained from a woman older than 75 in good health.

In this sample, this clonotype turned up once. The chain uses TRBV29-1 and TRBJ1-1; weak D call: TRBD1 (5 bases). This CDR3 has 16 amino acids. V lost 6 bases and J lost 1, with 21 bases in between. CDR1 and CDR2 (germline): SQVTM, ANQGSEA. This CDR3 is CSVQYGALSRNTEAFF. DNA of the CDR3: TGCAGCGTCCAATACGGGGCGCTTTCGAGGAACACTGAAGCTTTCTTT.

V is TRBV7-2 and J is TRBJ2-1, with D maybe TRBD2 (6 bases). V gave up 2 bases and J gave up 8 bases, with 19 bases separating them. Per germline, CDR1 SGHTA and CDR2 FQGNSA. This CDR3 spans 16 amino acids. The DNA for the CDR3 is TGTGCCAGCAGCTTATTTGGGCAACTAGCTCCCGATGAGCAGTTCTTC. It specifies CASSLFGQLAPDEQFF.

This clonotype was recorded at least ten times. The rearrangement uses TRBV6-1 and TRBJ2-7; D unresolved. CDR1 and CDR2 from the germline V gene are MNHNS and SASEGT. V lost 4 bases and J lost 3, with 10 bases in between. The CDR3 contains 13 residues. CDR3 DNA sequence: TGTGCCAGCAGTGCGACGGAAAACTACGAGCAGTACTTC. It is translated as CASSATENYEQYF.

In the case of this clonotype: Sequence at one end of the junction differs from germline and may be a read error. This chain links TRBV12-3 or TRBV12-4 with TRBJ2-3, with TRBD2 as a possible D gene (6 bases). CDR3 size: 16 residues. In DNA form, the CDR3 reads TGTGCCAGCAGCCAGCAGGGCGGGGTGAGAGCAGATGCGCAGTATTTT. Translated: CASSQQGGVRADAQYF.

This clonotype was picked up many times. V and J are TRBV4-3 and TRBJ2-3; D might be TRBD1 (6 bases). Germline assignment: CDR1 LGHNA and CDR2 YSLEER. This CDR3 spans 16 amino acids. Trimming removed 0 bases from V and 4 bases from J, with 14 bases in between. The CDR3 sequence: CASSQDATGLADTQYF. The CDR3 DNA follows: TGCGCCAGCAGCCAAGACGCAACAGGGTTGGCAGATACGCAGTATTTT.

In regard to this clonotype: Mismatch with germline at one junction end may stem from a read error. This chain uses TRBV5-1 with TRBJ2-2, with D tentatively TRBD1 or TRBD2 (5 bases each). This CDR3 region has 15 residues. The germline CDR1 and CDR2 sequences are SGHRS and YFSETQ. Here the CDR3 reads CAGSLRGDGTGELFF. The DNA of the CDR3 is TGCGCCGGCAGCCTGAGAGGGGACGGAACCGGGGAGCTGTTTTTT.

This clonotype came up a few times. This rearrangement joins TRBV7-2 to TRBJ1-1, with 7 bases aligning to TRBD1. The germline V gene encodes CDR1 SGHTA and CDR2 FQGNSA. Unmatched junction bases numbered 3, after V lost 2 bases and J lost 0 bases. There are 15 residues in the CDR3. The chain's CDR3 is CASSLWTGMNTEAFF. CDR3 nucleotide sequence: TGTGCCAGCAGCTTATGGACAGGTATGAACACTGAAGCTTTCTTT.

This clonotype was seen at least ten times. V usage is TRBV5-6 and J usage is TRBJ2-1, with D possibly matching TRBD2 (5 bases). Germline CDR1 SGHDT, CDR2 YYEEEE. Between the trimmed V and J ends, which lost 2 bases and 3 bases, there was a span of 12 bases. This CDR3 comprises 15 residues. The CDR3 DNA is TGTGCCAGCAGCTTCCTAGCAGGTCGCTACAATGAGCAGTTCTTC. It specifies CASSFLAGRYNEQFF.

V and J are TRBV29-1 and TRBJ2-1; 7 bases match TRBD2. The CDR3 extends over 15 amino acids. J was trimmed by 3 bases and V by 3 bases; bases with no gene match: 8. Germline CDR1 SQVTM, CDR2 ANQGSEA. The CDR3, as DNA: TGCAGCGTTGATGTCGCGGGAGCGCACTACAATGAGCAGTTCTTC. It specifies CSVDVAGAHYNEQFF.

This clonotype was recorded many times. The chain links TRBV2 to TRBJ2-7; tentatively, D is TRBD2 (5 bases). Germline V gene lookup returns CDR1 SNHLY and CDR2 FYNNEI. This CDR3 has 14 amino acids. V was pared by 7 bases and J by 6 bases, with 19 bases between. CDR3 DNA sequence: TGTGCCAGCATACGGGAAGGAACCTCCGGCGAGCAGTACTTC. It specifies CASIREGTSGEQYF.

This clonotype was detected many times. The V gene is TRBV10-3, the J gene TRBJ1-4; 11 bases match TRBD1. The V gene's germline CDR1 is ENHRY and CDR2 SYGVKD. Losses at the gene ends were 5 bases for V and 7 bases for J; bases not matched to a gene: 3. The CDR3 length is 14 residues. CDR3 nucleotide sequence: TGTGCCATCAGTTGGACAGGGGGCGGTGAAAAACTGTTTTTT. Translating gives CAISWTGGGEKLFF.

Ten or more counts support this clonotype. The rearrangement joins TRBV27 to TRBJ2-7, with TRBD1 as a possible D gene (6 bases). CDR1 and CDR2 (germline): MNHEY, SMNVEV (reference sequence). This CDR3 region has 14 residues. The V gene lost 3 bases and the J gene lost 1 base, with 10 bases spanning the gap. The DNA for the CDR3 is TGTGCCAGCAGTTTGGGGGCGCGGTCCTACGAGCAGTACTTC. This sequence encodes CASSLGARSYEQYF.

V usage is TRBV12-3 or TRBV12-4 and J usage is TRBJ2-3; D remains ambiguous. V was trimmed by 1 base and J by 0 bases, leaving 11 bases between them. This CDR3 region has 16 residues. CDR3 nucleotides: TGTGCCAGCAGTTTAGGGTCCGACCTGAGCACAGATACGCAGTATTTT. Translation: CASSLGSDLSTDTQYF.

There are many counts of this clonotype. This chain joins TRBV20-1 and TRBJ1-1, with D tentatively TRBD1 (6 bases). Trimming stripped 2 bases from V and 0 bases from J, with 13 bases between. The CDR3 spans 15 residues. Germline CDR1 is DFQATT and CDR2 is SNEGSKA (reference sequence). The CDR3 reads CSARHPTGLNTEAFF. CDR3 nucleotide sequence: TGCAGTGCTAGACACCCGACAGGCTTGAACACTGAAGCTTTCTTT.

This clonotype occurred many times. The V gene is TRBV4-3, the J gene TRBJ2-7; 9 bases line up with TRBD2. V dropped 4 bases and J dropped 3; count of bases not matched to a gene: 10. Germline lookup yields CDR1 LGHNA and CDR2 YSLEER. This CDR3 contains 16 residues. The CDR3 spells CASSPRGSGGLYEQYF. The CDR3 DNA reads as TGCGCCAGCAGCCCTAGGGGTAGCGGGGGACTCTACGAGCAGTACTTC.

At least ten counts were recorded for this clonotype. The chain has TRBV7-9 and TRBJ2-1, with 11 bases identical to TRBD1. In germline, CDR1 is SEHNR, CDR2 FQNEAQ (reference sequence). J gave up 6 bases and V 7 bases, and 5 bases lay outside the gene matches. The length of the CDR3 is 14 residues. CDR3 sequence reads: CASTPGQGVNEQFF. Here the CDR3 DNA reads TGTGCCAGCACCCCGGGACAGGGGGTCAATGAGCAGTTCTTC.

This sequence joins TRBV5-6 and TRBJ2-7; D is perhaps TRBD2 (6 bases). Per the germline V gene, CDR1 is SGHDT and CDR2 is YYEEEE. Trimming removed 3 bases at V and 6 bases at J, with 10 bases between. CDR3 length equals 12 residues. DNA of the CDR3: TGTGCCAGCAGCTGGAGGGCAGGCGAGCAGTACTTC. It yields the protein CASSWRAGEQYF.

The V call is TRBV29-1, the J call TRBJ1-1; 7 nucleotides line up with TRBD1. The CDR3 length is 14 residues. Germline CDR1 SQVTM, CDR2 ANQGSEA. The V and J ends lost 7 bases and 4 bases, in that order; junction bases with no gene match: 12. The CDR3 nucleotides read TGCAGCGCAGGACAGGACAACTGGTTCACTGAAGCTTTCTTT. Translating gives CSAGQDNWFTEAFF.

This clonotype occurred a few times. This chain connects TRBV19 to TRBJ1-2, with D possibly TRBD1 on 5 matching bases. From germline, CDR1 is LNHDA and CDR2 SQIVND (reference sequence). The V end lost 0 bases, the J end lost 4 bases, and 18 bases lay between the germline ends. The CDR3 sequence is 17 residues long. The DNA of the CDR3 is TGTGCCAGTAGTATAGAACAGGCTCGCTCTCACCTCTATGGCTACACCTTC. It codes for CASSIEQARSHLYGYTF.

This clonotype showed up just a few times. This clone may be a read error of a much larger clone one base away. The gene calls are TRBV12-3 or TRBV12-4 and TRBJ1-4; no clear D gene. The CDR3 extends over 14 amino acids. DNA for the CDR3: TGTGCCGGCAGCGTACTGGGAAGTAATGAAAAACTGTTTTTT. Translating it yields CAGSVLGSNEKLFF.

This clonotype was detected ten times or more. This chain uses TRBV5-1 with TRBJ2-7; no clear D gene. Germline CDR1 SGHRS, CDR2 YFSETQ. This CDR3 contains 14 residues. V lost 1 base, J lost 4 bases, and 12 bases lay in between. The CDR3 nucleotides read TGCGCCAGCAGCTTGCAGACGACGAATTACGAGCAGTACTTC. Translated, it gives CASSLQTTNYEQYF.